The 2 T cell receptor beta chains below come from one sample, sequenced in a study of Ad26.COV2.S vaccination and SARS-CoV-2 variants. Treatment meaning: some 20 received Ad26.COV2.S at low or high dose, single or two shots; 5 received placebo; per-sample allocation not given. Sampling happened 63 days after the first vaccine or placebo injection. Sequenced by immunoSEQ multiplex PCR; TCRdb stores in-frame clones only, minus some. The table lists about 440,000 clones, about 90% of them singletons, with around 4.5% in the top ten. The sequencing here drew on peripheral blood, taken in a trial of Ad26.COV2.S vaccine versus placebo. All receptors derive from a person between 18 and 65 years old who received the Ad26.COV2.S COVID-19 vaccine or a placebo.

This clone occurred once. One end of the junction is discordant with germline, which a read error may explain. Additional DNA sequences in this sample encode the identical CDR3. The chain combines TRBV24-1 with TRBJ2-3; TRBD1 is a possible D gene (6 bases). The CDR3 contains 14 residues. CDR1 is KGHDR and CDR2 is SFDVKD in the germline V gene. This CDR3 reads CATTPGDRTDTQYF. DNA for the CDR3: TGTGCCACCACACCAGGGGATCGCACAGATACACAGTATTTT.

This chain uses TRBV4-1 with TRBJ2-5; tentatively, D is TRBD1 (7 bases). The CDR3 is 16 residues long. Trimming pared 0 bases from V and 5 bases from J, leaving 16 bases between. Per germline, CDR1 MGHRA and CDR2 YSYEKL. In DNA form, the CDR3 reads TGCGCCAGCAGCCAAGATCGCAGGGGGGTACGGGAGACCCAGTACTTC. This gives the protein CASSQDRRGVRETQYF.